The 14 T cell receptor beta chains in this list originate from one sample, sequenced in a study of blood T cell repertoires in COVID-19. Only in-frame clones appear in the TCRdb table, and some are missing; sequencing was by immunoSEQ multiplex PCR. The sample lists some 190,000 clones, around 76% occurring once. The specimen sequenced was peripheral blood. The receptor source for this set is a woman aged 45 to 65 with active or convalescent COVID-19.

CDR3 sequence reads: CASSYSTGEQFF. CDR3 coding DNA: TGTGCCAGCAGTTACTCGACGGGTGAGCAGTTCTTC. The V call is TRBV6-6, the J call TRBJ2-1; D unresolved. The V end lost 0 bases, the J end lost 9 bases, and 6 bases lay between the germline ends. The CDR3 sequence is 12 residues long. Germline V gives CDR1 MNHNY, CDR2 SVGAGI (reference sequence).

This rearrangement joins TRBV5-1 to TRBJ2-3; the D is unclear. Germline loops: CDR1 SGHRS, CDR2 YFSETQ. V was trimmed by 0 bases and J by 4 bases, leaving 6 bases between them. There are 13 residues in the CDR3. The CDR3 DNA reads TGCGCCAGCAGCTTGGACAACGCAGATACGCAGTATTTT. Translating gives CASSLDNADTQYF.

CDR3 sequence reads: CASSLDFPTGELFF. CDR3 DNA: TGTGCCAGCAGCTTAGACTTCCCTACCGGGGAACTGTTTTTT. The chain recombines TRBV7-2 with TRBJ1-4; no reliable D call. Germline V gives CDR1 SGHTA, CDR2 FQGNSA. Trimming removed 1 base at V and 12 bases at J, with 15 bases between. This CDR3 contains 14 residues. Supplemented by reference TRBV7-2 and TRBJ1-4, the full variable domain reads GAGVSQSPSNKVTEKGKDVELRCDPISGHTALYWYRQSLGQGLEFLIYFQGNSAPDKSGLPSDRFSAERTGGSVSTLTIQRTQQEDSAVYLCASSLDFPTGELFFGSGTQLSVL.

The rearrangement links TRBV6-2 or TRBV6-3 to TRBJ1-5; 7 bases are shared with TRBD1. J was trimmed by 4 bases and V by 5 bases; bases with no gene match: 11. Germline CDR1 is MNHEY and CDR2 is SVGEGT. This CDR3 spans 16 amino acids. CDR3 loop: CASSDQLQGRNQPQHF. The CDR3 nucleotides are TGTGCCAGCAGTGATCAATTACAGGGGAGAAATCAGCCCCAGCATTTT.

This clone showed up just once. The chain is built from TRBV7-6 and TRBJ2-7; 8 nucleotides agree with TRBD1. The germline CDR1 and CDR2 sequences are SGHVS and FNYEAQ. With 4 bases clipped from V and 0 bases from J, the junction kept 5 bases outside the gene matches. The CDR3 runs to 15 residues. The CDR3 spells CASSSRTGNSYEQYF. The CDR3 nucleotides read TGTGCCAGCAGCTCCCGGACAGGGAACTCCTACGAGCAGTACTTC.

J is TRBJ2-7 and V is TRBV6-5; D is uncertain. The length of the CDR3 is 13 residues. Germline V CDR1 and CDR2: MNHEY, SVGAGI. The V gene lost 6 bases and the J gene lost 7 bases, with 16 bases spanning the gap. The CDR3 sequence is CASRPSSLREQYF. CDR3 DNA: TGTGCCAGCAGGCCCTCATCCCTGAGGGAGCAGTACTTC.

The gene calls are TRBV6-1 and TRBJ2-7; 11 bases agree with TRBD2. Germline values: CDR1 MNHNS, CDR2 SASEGT. After removal of 3 bases from V and 0 bases from J, the junction contained 1 base not matched to a gene. The CDR3 covers 15 residues. CDR3 protein: CASSDLAGGSYEQYF. The CDR3 bases are TGTGCCAGCAGTGACCTAGCGGGAGGCTCCTACGAGCAGTACTTC.

V is TRBV28 and J is TRBJ1-3; 7 nucleotides line up with TRBD1. The CDR3 has 15 residues. After removal of 4 bases from V and 0 bases from J, the junction contained 3 bases not matched to a gene. Looked up from germline, CDR1 is MDHEN and CDR2 is SYDVKM. The CDR3 DNA follows: TGTGCCAGCAGTTCAGGGGGTGGCTCTGGAAACACCATATATTTT. This translates into CASSSGGGSGNTIYF.

This clone has just a few counts. The gene calls are TRBV19 and TRBJ1-5; 7 bases agree with TRBD1. V lost 6 bases to trimming and J lost 3 bases; unmatched junction nucleotides: 11. Per germline, CDR1 LNHDA and CDR2 SQIVND (reference sequence). CDR3 length: 16 residues. The CDR3 DNA reads TGTGCCAGTAGGCGTACCGGGACAGCTCTCAATCAGCCCCAGCATTTT. It translates to CASRRTGTALNQPQHF. The full variable domain, its missing parts supplied by reference TRBV19 and TRBJ1-5, is DGGITQSPKYLFRKEGQNVTLSCEQNLNHDAMYWYRQDPGQGLRLIYYSQIVNDFQKGDIAEGYSVSREKKESFPLTVTSAQKNPTAFYLCASRRTGTALNQPQHFGDGTRLSIL.

The CDR3 sequence: CASSISGTNTDTQYF. CDR3 DNA: TGTGCCAGCAGCATTAGCGGGACCAACACAGATACGCAGTATTTT. The chain joins TRBV7-2 to TRBJ2-3; 8 positions agree with TRBD2. This CDR3 is built from 15 residues. Germline CDR1 is SGHTA and CDR2 is FQGNSA. The V segment lost 5 bases and the J segment 2 bases; nucleotides outside the gene matches: 6.

This clone is deemed medium-sized. The V gene is TRBV24-1, the J gene TRBJ2-5, with 8 nucleotides matching TRBD1. The CDR3 contains 15 residues. CDR1 and CDR2 (germline): KGHDR, SFDVKD. J lost 3 bases, V lost 1 base, and 3 bases had no gene match. CDR3 nucleotide sequence: TGTGCCACCAGTGATTTAGGGACAGGAAAAGAGACCCAGTACTTC. It is translated as CATSDLGTGKETQYF.

V and J are TRBV7-2 and TRBJ2-7; 7 positions agree with TRBD1. V was pared by 8 bases and J by 2 bases, with 6 bases of the junction left unmatched. This CDR3 is built from 13 residues. Per germline, CDR1 SGHTA and CDR2 FQGNSA. CDR3 DNA: TGTGCCAGCCGCTGGGACAGACCCTACGAGCAGTACTTC. This encodes CASRWDRPYEQYF.

The chain uses TRBV5-1 and TRBJ2-5, with 11 bases that match TRBD2. Trimming cost V 4 bases and J 1 base; bases outside gene matches: 3. Germline V CDR1 and CDR2: SGHRS, YFSETQ. The CDR3 is made up of 15 amino acids. In DNA form, the CDR3 reads TGCGCCAGCAGCACCACTAGCGGGGGCCAAGAGACCCAGTACTTC. Amino acids: CASSTTSGGQETQYF. Supplemented by reference TRBV5-1 and TRBJ2-5, the full variable domain reads KAGVTQTPRYLIKTRGQQVTLSCSPISGHRSVSWYQQTPGQGLQFLFEYFSETQRNKGNFPGRFSGRQFSNSRSEMNVSTLELGDSALYLCASSTTSGGQETQYFGPGTRLLVL.

This clone was seen once. The chain recombines TRBV6-2 or TRBV6-3 with TRBJ2-3; 10 nucleotides align to TRBD2. This CDR3 has 16 residues. Trimming took 0 bases from V and 4 from J; bases not matched to a gene: 4. Germline CDR1 MNHEY, CDR2 SVGEGT. CDR3 in amino acids: CASSYSGSGGADTQYF. The CDR3 DNA follows: TGTGCCAGCAGTTACTCGGGAAGCGGGGGGGCAGATACGCAGTATTTT.